The entry below gives a single T cell receptor (beta chain) sequence along with its context. This entry belongs to a study of graft-versus-host responses after intestinal transplantation. Plating of around 200,000 CFSE-labeled responder cells was done together with around 200,000 irradiated, violet-dye-labeled stimulator cells. Researchers sorted proliferating CFSE-low CD3+CD4+ and CD3+CD8+ responders once the reaction had finished. Sequencing was performed with immunoSEQ multiplex PCR; in TCRdb, only in-frame clones are kept and a portion is missing. The profile shows around 21,000 clones, roughly 30% of them singletons. Trimming left V 4 bases short and J 3 bases short, with 6 bases between. Looked up from germline, CDR1 is MDHEN and CDR2 is SYDVKM. The CDR3 runs 12 residues. Study-level results: There was an association between peak levels of circulating GvH clones and early post-transplant HvG declines. There were GvH clones found in recipient marrow, and some of them appeared first in ileum or blood.

The sample in question was alloreactive CD8+ T cells from a mixed lymphocyte reaction culture, obtained before intestinal transplant. Subset in this sample: CFSE-low proliferating T cells sorted from roughly six-day pre-transplant mixed lymphocyte reaction (GvH or HvG direction). This receptor was obtained from a human patient who received an intestinal transplant. The chain has TRBV28 and TRBJ1-1; no clear D. The CDR3 sequence is CASSWSYTEAFF. In DNA form, the CDR3 reads TGTGCCAGCAGTTGGTCATACACTGAAGCTTTCTTT.